This T cell receptor beta chain is from a study of spatial heterogeneity in lung cancer. Study findings and constraints: Alpha chain coverage of tumor T cells was estimated at approximately 7%, and beta chain coverage at around 12%. Intratumoral expanded alpha and beta TCR counts were found to track tumor mutation counts.

Time point denoted: sample taken at primary tumor resection. CDR1 and CDR2 (germline): SGHVS, FQNEAQ. The CDR3 consists of 13 residues. The V end lost 4 bases, the J end lost 6 bases, and 13 bases lay between the germline ends. As to this clonotype: Antigen unknown.

TCRdb reprocessed the 5' RACE reads via MiXCR and lists one record per CDR3 protein. This sample has approximately 3,000 distinct CDR3 sequences, with 35% found just once. This material consisted of lung tumor tissue, taken at surgery. The V call is TRBV7-8, the J call TRBJ2-7; maybe TRBD2 (6 bases). This TCR came from a female donor with early-stage non-small cell lung cancer. CDR3 sequence reads: CASSSYGGGEQYF. CDR3 nucleotide sequence: TGTGCCAGCAGCTCTTACGGGGGTGGCGAGCAGTACTTC.